The 7 T cell receptor beta chains reported below all come from one sample, sequenced in a study of blood T cell repertoires in COVID-19. TCRdb's table, derived via immunoSEQ multiplex PCR, lists solely in-frame clones and lacks some. The sample lists over 250,000 clones, nearly 90% occurring once. Sample: PBMCs or T cells enriched from blood (not recorded which). These receptors were obtained from a woman in her fifties or sixties who had recovered from COVID-19.

J is TRBJ2-1 and V is TRBV11-3; 9 bases map to TRBD1. Germline V gives CDR1 SGHNT, CDR2 YENEEA. The ends lost 5 bases at V and 1 base at J; junction bases unmatched: 3. This CDR3 contains 15 residues. The CDR3 nucleotides are TGTGCCAGCAGCCTAGGGACAGGGTCCTACAATGAGCAGTTCTTC. Translation: CASSLGTGSYNEQFF.

This clone has just one count. The chain links TRBV5-1 to TRBJ2-3, with unresolved D. This CDR3 spans 14 amino acids. Between the trimmed V and J ends, which lost 1 base and 2 bases, there was a span of 8 bases. The germline V gene encodes CDR1 SGHRS and CDR2 YFSETQ. DNA of the CDR3: TGCGCCAGCAGCTTGACATTTCTCACAGATACGCAGTATTTT. It translates to CASSLTFLTDTQYF.

The chain uses TRBV11-3 and TRBJ2-1; tentatively, D is TRBD2 (6 bases). The CDR3 extends over 14 amino acids. V lost 4 bases and J 5 bases, leaving 12 bases between the germline ends. Germline assignment: CDR1 SGHNT and CDR2 YENEEA. The CDR3 DNA reads as TGTGCCAGCAGCTCCTCGGGACTTGACAATGAGCAGTTCTTC. Amino acids: CASSSSGLDNEQFF.

The V and J genes are TRBV7-6 and TRBJ1-6, with D perhaps matching TRBD1 (6 bases). Trimming stripped 5 bases from V and 4 bases from J, with 9 bases between. The CDR3 extends over 14 amino acids. Germline V gives CDR1 SGHVS, CDR2 FNYEAQ. The CDR3 reads CASSTTGYNSPLHF. In DNA form, the CDR3 reads TGTGCCAGCAGCACCACAGGGTATAATTCACCCCTCCACTTT.

J is TRBJ1-1 and V is TRBV7-9; TRBD1 might be the D (6 bases). Trimming stripped 5 bases from V and 5 bases from J, with 12 bases between. CDR3 size: 13 residues. From germline, CDR1 is SEHNR and CDR2 FQNEAQ (reference sequence). The chain's CDR3 is CASSQQGRTEAFF. DNA of the CDR3: TGTGCCAGCAGCCAACAGGGTAGGACTGAAGCTTTCTTT.

In the case of this clone: Other DNA sequences of this sample code for an identical CDR3. The chain has TRBV5-1 and TRBJ1-6; D perhaps matches TRBD1 (5 bases). This CDR3 comprises 14 residues. Trimming took 0 bases from V and 5 from J, leaving 6 bases between them. Germline assignment: CDR1 SGHRS and CDR2 YFSETQ. CDR3 in DNA: TGCGCCAGCAGCTTGGGACAGAATAATTCACCCCTCCACTTT. Residues: CASSLGQNNSPLHF.

V gene TRBV11-3 combines with J gene TRBJ1-1; a possible D gene is TRBD1 (5 bases). The germline V gene has CDR1 SGHNT and CDR2 YENEEA. With 3 bases removed from V and 0 bases from J, the gap between germline ends came to 17 bases. This CDR3 is built from 17 residues. CDR3: CASSFGGDRGMNTEAFF. The CDR3 region has the DNA TGTGCCAGCAGCTTCGGAGGGGACCGAGGTATGAACACTGAAGCTTTCTTT.